This T cell receptor beta chain was identified during a study of blood T cells in healthy people across ages (dated by TCRdb to about 2015). Regarding the research as a whole: In model experiments, template switching captured about one uniquely barcoded TCR beta cDNA molecule for every two T cells. To track age-related changes in TCR beta repertoire diversity, the study relied on deep sequencing normalized with unique cDNA molecular identifiers. Donors were grouped into four age groups: young (average 16 years), middle-aged (under 40), aged (62) and long-lived (about 90). The study analyzed two additional independent replicas of 1 million unique cDNA reads from the same blood draw for two donors, one aged 18 to 30 and one aged 80 or older. Donors of different ages were randomly distributed across sequencing lanes to avoid experimental bias.

The CDR3, cysteine through phenylalanine, is 15 amino acids long. Solely the CDR3 DNA is kept, with 45 bases framed from the first base. The germline V gene (reference sequence) sets CDR1 to SSHAT and CDR2 to FNYEAQ. This clonotype has more than one count but fewer than ten. Its antigen is unknown. At one boundary the junction diverges from the germline segment, which might be a read error. The donors were around 39 Caucasian individuals from Russia, aged roughly 6 to 90 years, who were systemically healthy. Around 9.7 milliliters of peripheral blood were collected from each donor into EDTA-treated Vacutainer tubes. Ficoll-Paque density-gradient centrifugation was used to isolate PBMCs, with at least 7 million obtained per sample. Trizol reagent was used to extract total RNA from the PBMCs, yielding at least 5.5 micrograms per sample. Naive CD45RAhigh/CD27high T cell percentages were measured by flow cytometry on a PBMC aliquot from every donor.

The protocol used for the library was 5' RACE. This sample was sequenced with an Illumina HiSeq 2500. A second PCR of roughly 6 to 11 cycles was performed with a sample-barcoded 5' primer and a J-beta primer mix. A template-switch 5' adaptor carrying 12 random nucleotides introduced a unique molecular identifier onto each TCR beta cDNA molecule. At least 3 million CDR3-containing paired-end reads were obtained from each sample. The Mint cDNA synthesis kit, primed by a TRBC-specific oligonucleotide, was used to synthesize first-strand cDNA from all RNA. After uracil-DNA glycosylase treatment, a first 18-cycle PCR used universal primers M1SS and BC2_uni_R on all cDNA. The authors' pipeline ran thus. Each sample was normalized by randomly selecting 1 million high-quality reads, each carrying a distinct molecular identifier. Instead of being binned into consensus sequences, reads that shared molecular identifiers were thrown out. CDR3 identification, clonotype clustering and error correction used MiTCR with a Q25 quality threshold and the strictest error-elimination algorithm. Lower-bound total TCR beta diversity was estimated with a nonparametric unseen species model using Euler transformation. TCRdb's own reprocessing of the public reads used fastp at Q25 and MiXCR and kept productive beta chains. Each CDR3 protein appears once, grouped with its most common genes and DNA. The V and J calls and clone size come from TCRdb's table, not from the authors' own analysis. The sample table lists over 1,500,000 distinct CDR3 sequences, around 50% of them with a count of one. The ten most abundant clones make up roughly 2% of the sample.

Study-level results and caveats: Compared with the aged group, more naive CD4+ T cells, fewer expanded clones and increased TCR diversity were shown by the long-lived group, suggesting age selection. Estimates of total diversity from one million sequenced T cells were regarded as lower bounds and underestimates. Since profiling was done on bulk unsorted PBMCs, naive and antigen-experienced compartments could not be conclusively compared. The CMV infection status of donors was not known, potentially confounding age-related changes in expanded clonotypes. The percentage of naive T cells measured by flow cytometry correlated strongly with observed TCR beta diversity. As age increased, observed TCR beta diversity per million T cells dropped in a roughly linear way, and a significant reduction was already evident by age roughly 40.

The chain is made from TRBV7-7 and TRBJ2-1; there is no confident call for the D gene. The sample taken for sequencing was blood. The clonotype comes from a woman aged 35 to 49 in good health. Here the CDR3 is given as CASSQVFSSYNEQFF. The DNA is as follows: TGTGCTAGCAGCCAGGTATTTAGCTCCTACAATGAGCAGTTCTTC.